This T cell receptor (beta chain) is from a study of breast tumors, draining lymph nodes, adjacent tissues. Study-wide results and caveats: Compared with basal-like, luminal-like tumors shared significantly more repertoire with nontumor tissue. Tumors had less TCR diversity than lymph nodes, more than nontumor tissue. Data fit most tumor T cells coming from lymph node, expanding in tumor.

Samples came from axillary lymph nodes draining the breast cancer. In TCRdb, the multiplex PCR reads were re-called with MiXCR into one record per CDR3 protein. The data hold over 100,000 distinct CDR3 sequences, with around 20% observed a single time. Remarks on this clonotype: Its antigen is still unknown.

This CDR3 contains 19 residues. CDR1 and CDR2 from the germline V gene are DFQATT and SNEGSKA (reference sequence). Trimming at V came to 0 bases and at J to 5 bases, leaving 11 bases not matched to a gene. Material for sequencing was axillary lymph node tissue. This TCR derives from a female donor with breast cancer. Some clones in this sample may be carry-over from other donors' samples. The J gene is TRBJ2-2, the V gene TRBV20-1, with 14 bases aligning to TRBD2. The CDR3 DNA reads TGCAGTGCTAGAGATTTAAGACTAGCGGGAGGGCCTAGGACCGGGGAGCTGTTTTTT. This gives the protein CSARDLRLAGGPRTGELFF.